Each of the 29 T cell receptor beta chains below was sequenced from the same sample in a study of blood T cell repertoires in COVID-19. Assay used: immunoSEQ multiplex PCR; TCRdb lists only in-frame clones, some missing. The sample includes 35,000 to 45,000 clones, 70% to 90% of them seen just once. Material for sequencing was peripheral blood. These receptors were collected from a man in his sixties with active COVID-19.

This chain uses TRBV5-5 with TRBJ2-5, with D possibly being TRBD2 (5 bases). Germline assignment: CDR1 SGHKS and CDR2 YYEKEE (reference sequence). This CDR3 spans 13 amino acids. Trimming stripped 3 bases from V and 5 bases from J, with 11 bases between. CDR3 residues: CASSSIRGETQYF. In DNA, the CDR3 is TGTGCCAGCAGCTCGATCCGAGGGGAGACCCAGTACTTC.

The chain couples TRBV5-5 to TRBJ2-3; D gene uncertain. Germline CDR1 SGHKS, CDR2 YYEKEE (reference sequence). The CDR3 has 12 residues. The V end was cut by 3 bases, the J end by 4 bases, with 6 bases between. The CDR3 nucleotides read TGTGCCAGCAGCTCACGGGCAGATACGCAGTATTTT. Protein product: CASSSRADTQYF.

The chain couples TRBV28 to TRBJ2-7; D is possibly TRBD1 (6 bases). The ends were cut back, 7 bases at V and 3 bases at J, with 22 bases in the middle. This CDR3 has 16 residues. Germline loops: CDR1 MDHEN, CDR2 SYDVKM. The CDR3: CASISSIGTPNYEQYF. The CDR3 coding sequence is TGTGCCAGCATCTCATCTATCGGGACACCCAACTACGAGCAGTACTTC.

The chain employs TRBV12-3 or TRBV12-4 and TRBJ2-7; D call uncertain. The CDR3 spans 13 residues. V gave up 2 bases and J gave up 3 bases, with 8 bases separating them. CDR3 in DNA: TGTGCCAGCAGTTTAAGGCGCGGCTACGAGCAGTACTTC. This gives the protein CASSLRRGYEQYF.

This sequence joins TRBV6-5 and TRBJ1-2; 8 nucleotides match TRBD1. The CDR3 length is 14 residues. Trimming at V came to 8 bases and at J to 1 base, leaving 6 bases not matched to a gene. Germline V CDR1 and CDR2: MNHEY, SVGAGI. The CDR3 spells CASLDRGFNYGYTF. CDR3 nucleotide sequence: TGTGCCAGCTTAGACAGGGGATTTAACTATGGCTACACCTTC.

In its sample, this clone was seen a few times. The V gene is TRBV19, the J gene TRBJ1-1; a weak D match, TRBD1 (6 bases). Germline V gene sequence: CDR1 LNHDA, CDR2 SQIVND (reference sequence). This CDR3 comprises 14 residues. Trimming left V 6 bases short and J 4 bases short, with 15 bases between. CDR3 coding DNA: TGTGCCAGTAGCCTCCCTGGACAGCTCACTGAAGCTTTCTTT. The encoded protein is CASSLPGQLTEAFF.

J is TRBJ2-3 and V is TRBV7-9; TRBD1 matches 7 bases. There are 15 residues in the CDR3. Germline assignment: CDR1 SEHNR and CDR2 FQNEAQ (reference sequence). V was clipped by 4 bases and J by 5 bases; unmatched bases: 9. The CDR3 sequence: CASSWDSFIEDTQYF. CDR3 nucleotides: TGTGCCAGCAGCTGGGACAGTTTCATAGAAGATACGCAGTATTTT.

This clone was seen only a few times. The chain recombines TRBV6-6 with TRBJ2-7; TRBD1 matches 8 bases. J lost 0 bases, V lost 6 bases, and 7 bases had no gene match. Germline V lookup: CDR1 MNHNY, CDR2 SVGAGI (reference sequence). This CDR3 has 15 amino acids. The CDR3 loop is CASSFTGGYSYEQYF. The CDR3 DNA follows: TGTGCCAGCAGCTTCACAGGGGGATACTCCTACGAGCAGTACTTC.

V usage is TRBV19 and J usage is TRBJ2-2, with 7 bases aligning to TRBD2. The ends lost 4 bases at V and 7 bases at J; junction bases unmatched: 6. This CDR3 has 14 residues. CDR1 is LNHDA, CDR2 SQIVND, per germline (reference sequence). Here the CDR3 DNA reads TGTGCCAGTAGTAGCGGGAGAGCGGGCGGGGAGCTGTTTTTT. Amino acid sequence: CASSSGRAGGELFF.

The V call is TRBV5-1, the J call TRBJ2-1, with 12 bases aligning to TRBD2. Germline CDR1 and CDR2: SGHRS and YFSETQ. The CDR3 totals 14 residues. After removal of 3 bases from V and 7 bases from J, the junction contained 2 bases not matched to a gene. This chain's CDR3 is CASSSGTSGNEQFF. The DNA for the CDR3 is TGCGCCAGCAGCTCCGGGACTAGCGGGAATGAGCAGTTCTTC.

The table lists this clone with a few counts. The rearrangement joins TRBV7-3 to TRBJ2-5, with D uncertain. V dropped 5 bases and J dropped 0 bases, with 7 bases sitting between them. The CDR3 has 13 amino acids. CDR1 and CDR2 from the germline V gene are SGHTA and FQGTGA. The CDR3 DNA sequence: TGTGCCAGCAGCCCAACTTACCAAGAGACCCAGTACTTC. As protein: CASSPTYQETQYF.

The chain joins TRBV5-1 to TRBJ2-3; tentative D call: TRBD2 (6 bases). Germline CDR1 and CDR2: SGHRS and YFSETQ. V gave up 4 bases and J gave up 2 bases, with 14 bases separating them. The CDR3 consists of 15 residues. The CDR3 DNA sequence: TGCGCCAGCAGCCCGGGAGAGATGATCACAGATACGCAGTATTTT. Translating gives CASSPGEMITDTQYF.

This clone was detected once. The chain couples TRBV27 to TRBJ2-1; 10 positions match TRBD2. This CDR3 is 16 amino acids long. CDR1 and CDR2 from the germline V gene are MNHEY and SMNVEV (reference sequence). Trimming took 6 bases from V and 5 from J; bases not matched to a gene: 10. The CDR3 region is CASSPTIAGGHNEQFF. The DNA of the CDR3 is TGTGCCAGCAGCCCCACCATAGCGGGAGGTCACAATGAGCAGTTCTTC.

The chain uses TRBV2 and TRBJ2-5, with D possibly matching TRBD1 (5 bases). V lost 7 bases and J 5 bases, leaving 14 bases between the germline ends. The CDR3 covers 13 residues. Germline lookup yields CDR1 SNHLY and CDR2 FYNNEI. CDR3 in DNA: TGTGCCAGCATACTGCAGGGCAGGGAGACCCAGTACTTC. It specifies CASILQGRETQYF.

This clone was seen just once. This chain uses TRBV4-2 with TRBJ1-1, with a tentative D call TRBD1 (5 bases). Per the germline V gene, CDR1 is LGHNA and CDR2 is YNFKEQ. The CDR3 length is 13 residues. V dropped 4 bases and J dropped 4 bases, with 10 bases sitting between them. The DNA of the CDR3 is TGTGCCAGCAGCCTTGGGGGGACCACTGAAGCTTTCTTT. Translation gives CASSLGGTTEAFF.

DNA of the CDR3: TGTGCCAGCAGCTTTTCAGGGGAAGGGTACAATGAGCAGTTCTTC. Translation gives CASSFSGEGYNEQFF. This chain uses TRBV5-6 with TRBJ2-1; D may be TRBD1 (6 bases). Germline V CDR1 and CDR2: SGHDT, YYEEEE. The length of the CDR3 is 15 residues. Trimming took 2 bases from V and 4 from J, leaving 13 bases between them. Full variable domain (outside the CDR3, taken from reference TRBV5-6 and TRBJ2-1): DAGVTQSPTHLIKTRGQQVTLRCSPKSGHDTVSWYQQALGQGPQFIFQYYEEEERQRGNFPDRFSGHQFPNYSSELNVNALLLGDSALYLCASSFSGEGYNEQFFGPGTRLTVL.

The V call is TRBV15, the J call TRBJ2-7; 7 nucleotides agree with TRBD1. Looked up from germline, CDR1 is LNHNV and CDR2 is YYDKDF (reference sequence). V gave up 5 bases and J gave up 0 bases; unmatched junction bases: 10. The CDR3 loop spans 16 amino acids. The DNA of the CDR3 is TGTGCCACCAGCGTTAACAGGGGCCCGAGCTCCTACGAGCAGTACTTC. Translated: CATSVNRGPSSYEQYF.

The V gene is TRBV2, the J gene TRBJ1-1, with TRBD1 matching 8 bases. CDR3 length: 14 residues. Germline CDR1 is SNHLY and CDR2 is FYNNEI. J lost 6 bases, V lost 6 bases, and 9 bases had no gene match. CDR3 in amino acids: CASSNQGAGAEAFF. As DNA, the CDR3 is TGTGCCAGCAGCAACCAGGGGGCGGGCGCTGAAGCTTTCTTT.

This sequence joins TRBV12-3 or TRBV12-4 and TRBJ2-1; D is unresolved. The V gene lost 3 bases and the J gene lost 10 bases, with 7 bases spanning the gap. This CDR3 region has 11 residues. CDR3 nucleotide sequence: TGTGCCAGCAGTTTCGGTCTCGAGCAGTTCTTC. This encodes CASSFGLEQFF.

The V gene is TRBV7-9, the J gene TRBJ1-2; tentatively, D is TRBD1 (6 bases). The CDR3 is 15 amino acids. Germline CDR1 and CDR2: SEHNR and FQNEAQ (reference sequence). V was shortened by 5 bases and J by 4 bases, with 17 bases between the two germline ends. DNA of the CDR3: TGTGCCAGCAGCCTAAGTCCAGGGGTCTTCTATGGCTACACCTTC. Its protein product is CASSLSPGVFYGYTF.

The rearrangement uses TRBV25-1 and TRBJ1-4; 8 bases are shared with TRBD1. Germline V gene sequence: CDR1 MGHDK, CDR2 SYGVNS. Losses at the gene ends were 8 bases for V and 4 bases for J; bases not matched to a gene: 6. The CDR3 is made up of 14 amino acids. CDR3 DNA: TGTGCCAGCGGGGGGGACAGGCTTAATGAAAAACTGTTTTTT. Translating gives CASGGDRLNEKLFF.

This clone was detected once. V gene TRBV7-9 combines with J gene TRBJ1-1, with D possibly TRBD1 on 6 matching bases. Trimming removed 5 bases at V and 4 bases at J, with 17 bases between. The length of the CDR3 is 15 residues. Germline V CDR1 and CDR2: SEHNR, FQNEAQ (reference sequence). The CDR3 nucleotides are TGTGCCAGCAGCCTCCTATCCCAGGGGCCCACTGAAGCTTTCTTT. This sequence encodes CASSLLSQGPTEAFF.

The J gene is TRBJ2-5, the V gene TRBV28; TRBD1 is a possible D gene (5 bases). Germline V gene lookup returns CDR1 MDHEN and CDR2 SYDVKM. The ends were cut back, 10 bases at V and 1 base at J, with 13 bases in the middle. The CDR3 sequence is 13 residues long. CDR3 DNA sequence: TGTGCCACATACTCGACAGTCCAAGAGACCCAGTACTTC. Protein product: CATYSTVQETQYF. The full variable domain, in which reference TRBV28 and TRBJ2-5 provide the parts outside the CDR3, is DVKVTQSSRYLVKRTGEKVFLECVQDMDHENMFWYRQDPGLGLRLIYFSYDVKMKEKGDIPEGYSVSREKKERFSLILESASTNQTSMYLCATYSTVQETQYFGPGTRLLVL.

The CDR3 spells CAHPHRGARCYGYTF. CDR3 nucleotide sequence: TGTGCCCATCCTCACCGCGGGGCGAGATGCTATGGCTACACCTTC. The genes are TRBV19 and TRBJ1-2; D may be TRBD1 (5 bases). The germline V gene encodes CDR1 LNHDA and CDR2 SQIVND (reference sequence). This CDR3 is built from 15 residues. V lost 11 bases to trimming and J lost 4 bases, with 23 bases between them.

This clone was picked up one time. This chain links TRBV5-5 with TRBJ2-5, with 8 bases fitting TRBD2. Trimming took 1 base from V and 4 from J; bases not matched to a gene: 9. This CDR3 is built from 16 residues. The germline V gene has CDR1 SGHKS and CDR2 YYEKEE (reference sequence). CDR3 sequence reads: CASSLPRAGVAETQYF. CDR3 bases: TGTGCCAGCAGCTTGCCGAGAGCGGGAGTAGCAGAGACCCAGTACTTC.

V usage is TRBV12-3 or TRBV12-4 and J usage is TRBJ2-2; 7 nucleotides agree with TRBD2. The CDR3 is made up of 13 amino acids. J was trimmed by 5 bases and V by 5 bases; bases with no gene match: 2. The CDR3 is CASSPRGTGELFF. CDR3 sequence (DNA): TGTGCCAGCAGTCCGCGGGGGACCGGGGAGCTGTTTTTT.

The chain combines TRBV6-5 with TRBJ2-2; TRBD1 matches 10 bases. From germline, CDR1 is MNHEY and CDR2 SVGAGI. The V and J ends lost 6 bases and 6 bases, in that order; junction bases with no gene match: 4. The CDR3 loop spans 14 amino acids. The CDR3 sequence is CASRPGQGAGELFF. In nucleotides, the CDR3 is TGTGCCAGCAGACCCGGACAGGGGGCCGGGGAGCTGTTTTTT.

This CDR3 reads CASSQGGVRDEQYF. The CDR3 DNA reads TGTGCCAGCAGCCAGGGCGGGGTCAGGGACGAGCAGTACTTC. The V call is TRBV3-1 (or the pseudogene TRBV3-2), the J call TRBJ2-7, with D tentatively TRBD2 (6 bases). In germline, CDR1 is LGHDT, CDR2 YNNKEL (reference sequence). V was shortened by 3 bases and J by 5 bases, with 14 bases between the two germline ends. CDR3 length equals 14 residues.

J is TRBJ2-3 and V is TRBV2; D unclear. The CDR3 contains 14 residues. CDR1 is SNHLY and CDR2 is FYNNEI in the germline V gene. V was cut by 3 bases and J by 1 base, with 8 bases left in between. The CDR3 sequence is CASSEARRTDTQYF. The CDR3 coding sequence is TGTGCCAGCAGTGAGGCGCGGCGCACAGATACGCAGTATTTT.